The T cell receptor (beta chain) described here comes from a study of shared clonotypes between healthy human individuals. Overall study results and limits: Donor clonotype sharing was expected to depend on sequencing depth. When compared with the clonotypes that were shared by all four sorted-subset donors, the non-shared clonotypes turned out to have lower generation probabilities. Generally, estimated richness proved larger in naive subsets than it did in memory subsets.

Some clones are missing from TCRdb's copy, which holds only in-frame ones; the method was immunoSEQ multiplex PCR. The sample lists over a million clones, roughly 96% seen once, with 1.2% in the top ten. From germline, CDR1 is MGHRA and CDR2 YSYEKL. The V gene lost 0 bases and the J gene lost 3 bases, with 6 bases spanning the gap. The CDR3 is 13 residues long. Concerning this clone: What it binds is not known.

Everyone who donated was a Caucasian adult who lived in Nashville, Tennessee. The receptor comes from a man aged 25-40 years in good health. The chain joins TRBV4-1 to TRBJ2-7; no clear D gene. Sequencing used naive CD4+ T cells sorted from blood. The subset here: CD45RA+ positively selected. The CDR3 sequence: CASSQDILYEQYF. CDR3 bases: TGCGCCAGCAGCCAAGATATACTCTACGAGCAGTACTTC.